The clone carrying this TCR beta chain occurred a few times. Its antigen is as yet unknown. Researchers amplified the TCR beta CDR3 regions from RNA transcripts. RT-PCR in the first round (using the HTBI primer set) targeted the TCR CDR3. TCRdb fed the multiplex PCR reads into MiXCR, producing one record per CDR3 protein. The repertoire holds roughly 350,000 distinct CDR3 sequences, with approximately 13% as singletons. This CDR3 has 15 amino acids. The V end was cut by 5 bases, the J end by 1 base, with 15 bases between. Germline V gene sequence: CDR1 SGHTA, CDR2 FQGNSA. The sample originates from a study of T cells in Graves' hyperthyroidism and ophthalmopathy. Broader study findings: Model output signaled ophthalmopathy a median roughly 6 months ahead of onset.

This chain links TRBV7-2 with TRBJ2-7; D is undetermined. The receptor was isolated from a woman in her twenties or thirties with Graves' hyperthyroidism. The sequencing input was blood. CDR3 in DNA: TGTGCCAGCAGCGCTTTCAGAGGTTCATCCTACGAGCAGTACTTC. Its translation: CASSAFRGSSYEQYF.